The next 5 T cell receptor beta chains were all read from a single sample in a study of PD-1 blockade in classical Hodgkin lymphoma (TCRdb year 2020). Library creation used the immunoSEQ multiplex PCR assay. What TCRdb holds here is the immuneACCESS table cut down to in-frame rearrangements. Part of the clones is not present; checked against another copy, under half of the missing clones reflect an unresolved V gene, and the others are unexplained. The sample table shows 40,000 or so clones, and around 80% are seen once. The ten largest clonotypes hold around 15% of the sample. This sample's time point label indicates: cycle 1 day 1 (C1D1), immediately before nivolumab initiation. Every trial patient had relapsed after autologous stem cell transplantation, and cohorts A, B and C differed in prior brentuximab vedotin exposure. Sequenced here: peripheral blood mononuclear cells (PBMCs), sampled at baseline. The source is a human donor with classical Hodgkin lymphoma.

The chain links TRBV6-5 to TRBJ2-2; unclear D gene. V was cut by 7 bases and J by 5 bases, with 5 bases left in between. Looked up from germline, CDR1 is MNHEY and CDR2 is SVGAGI. This CDR3 spans 11 amino acids. The CDR3 sequence is CASMGTGELFF. The CDR3 DNA sequence: TGTGCCAGCATGGGTACCGGGGAGCTGTTTTTT.

This clone was observed a few times. The V gene is TRBV28, the J gene TRBJ2-3, with 11 bases lining up with TRBD2. The CDR3 totals 16 residues. The germline CDR1 and CDR2 sequences are MDHEN and SYDVKM. The ends lost 5 bases at V and 2 bases at J; junction bases unmatched: 6. CDR3 nucleotide sequence: TGTGCCAGCAGTCCGGGGACTAGCGGATACACAGATACGCAGTATTTT. Translating it yields CASSPGTSGYTDTQYF.

The rearrangement links TRBV7-2 to TRBJ2-3, with D unclear. V was cut by 1 base and J by 2 bases, with 7 bases left in between. This CDR3 has 14 residues. Germline CDR1 and CDR2: SGHTA and FQGNSA. The CDR3 nucleotides are TGTGCCAGCAGCTTAGGGCCCCTCACAGATACGCAGTATTTT. Its translation: CASSLGPLTDTQYF.

J is TRBJ1-2 and V is TRBV5-1, with D hard to call. The CDR3 loop spans 14 amino acids. CDR1 SGHRS and CDR2 YFSETQ come from the germline V gene. Between the trimmed V and J ends, which lost 0 bases and 7 bases, there was a span of 13 bases. As DNA, the CDR3 is TGCGCCAGCAGCTTGGGACGGCCTGTACCTGGCTACACCTTC. Protein product: CASSLGRPVPGYTF. The whole variable domain, remainder taken from reference TRBV5-1 and TRBJ1-2, is KAGVTQTPRYLIKTRGQQVTLSCSPISGHRSVSWYQQTPGQGLQFLFEYFSETQRNKGNFPGRFSGRQFSNSRSEMNVSTLELGDSALYLCASSLGRPVPGYTFGSGTRLTVV.

The chain joins TRBV5-1 to TRBJ2-3; D remains unclear. Trimming stripped 3 bases from V and 9 bases from J, with 17 bases between. Per the germline V gene, CDR1 is SGHRS and CDR2 is YFSETQ. This CDR3 has 14 amino acids. Here the CDR3 DNA reads TGCGCCAGCAGCTCCCTCCCCCCGCCGGGCACGCAGTATTTT. This gives the protein CASSSLPPPGTQYF. The full variable domain, its missing parts supplied by reference TRBV5-1 and TRBJ2-3, is KAGVTQTPRYLIKTRGQQVTLSCSPISGHRSVSWYQQTPGQGLQFLFEYFSETQRNKGNFPGRFSGRQFSNSRSEMNVSTLELGDSALYLCASSSLPPPGTQYFGPGTRLTVL.